A single sample is the source of the 24 T cell receptor beta chains below, sequenced in a study of STAT5B mutations in CD4+ large granular lymphocyte leukemia. Clones were read by immunoSEQ multiplex PCR, and TCRdb kept only the in-frame ones, dropping some. The table shows fewer than 45,000 clones, with roughly 76% occurring only once. The sample taken for sequencing was CD4+ T cells from blood buffy coats. The receptors here all came from a human donor in good health.

V and J are TRBV10-1 and TRBJ2-1; possibly TRBD1 or TRBD2 for D (6 bases each). Germline loops: CDR1 WNHNN, CDR2 SYGVQD (reference sequence). CDR3 length equals 12 residues. Trimming took 11 bases from V and 5 from J, leaving 13 bases between them. DNA for the CDR3: TGCGCCCCTGAAGGGGGGAACAATGAGCAGTTCTTC. It specifies CAPEGGNNEQFF.

For this clone: A read error may account for a junction end that differs from germline. The V gene is TRBV7-9, the J gene TRBJ1-3; D uncertain. Germline V gene sequence: CDR1 SEHNR, CDR2 FQNEAQ (reference sequence). CDR3 length: 17 amino acids. Here the CDR3 reads CVSSLPLGLVSGNTIYF. CDR3 DNA sequence: TGTGTCAGCAGCCTCCCTCTCGGCCTCGTCTCTGGAAACACCATATATTTT.

This clone was observed once. CDR3 nucleotides: TGTGCCAGCAGCTTTAAAGCGGGAGGTATCACAGATACGCAGTATTTT. Translating gives CASSFKAGGITDTQYF. The V and J genes are TRBV11-2 and TRBJ2-3; TRBD2 agrees at 9 bases. Per the germline V gene, CDR1 is SGHAT and CDR2 is FQNNGV. The V segment lost 3 bases and the J segment 2 bases; nucleotides outside the gene matches: 6. This CDR3 contains 16 residues.

This clone appeared a single time. This chain joins TRBV18 and TRBJ1-2, with no clear D. Germline V CDR1 and CDR2: KGHSH, LQKENI. The CDR3 has 14 amino acids. Trimming removed 3 bases from V and 4 bases from J, with 12 bases in between. The CDR3, as DNA: TGTGCCAGCTCACCGAACGGTCAGCGCTATGGCTACACCTTC. Translating it yields CASSPNGQRYGYTF.

The chain is built from TRBV10-3 and TRBJ1-6; D might be TRBD1 (6 bases). Per the germline V gene, CDR1 is ENHRY and CDR2 is SYGVKD. This CDR3 is built from 17 residues. Trimming pared 11 bases from V and 0 bases from J, leaving 20 bases between. Here the CDR3 DNA reads TGTGCCGCGAGAGGGGGGGGTCATAGCTCCTATAATTCACCCCTCCACTTT. It is translated as CAARGGGHSSYNSPLHF.

The chain uses TRBV1 and TRBJ1-1. TRBV1 is labeled a pseudogene. There are 19 residues in the CDR3. The CDR3 bases are TGCACCAGCAGCCAAGATCTGGGGGACGGGGAGGGAGGGGGGCTTGAAGCTTTCTTT. The encoded protein is CTSSQDLGDGEGGGLEAFF.

In DNA form, the CDR3 reads TGTGCCAGCAGGGGACAGGGTAGTCTCTCACCCCTCCACTTT. Translation gives CASRGQGSLSPLHF. This chain connects TRBV6-5 to TRBJ1-6, with 9 bases identical to TRBD1. Germline V gene lookup returns CDR1 MNHEY and CDR2 SVGAGI. The trim removed 6 bases at V and 10 bases at J, leaving 7 bases unmatched. The CDR3 runs to 14 residues.

J is TRBJ2-7 and V is TRBV28; weak D call: TRBD2 (6 bases). The CDR3 consists of 14 residues. Germline V gene sequence: CDR1 MDHEN, CDR2 SYDVKM. Trimming stripped 0 bases from V and 2 bases from J, with 8 bases between. The CDR3 sequence: CASSLWGGTYEQYF. CDR3 nucleotides: TGTGCCAGCAGTTTATGGGGGGGAACCTACGAGCAGTACTTC.

DNA of the CDR3: TGTGCCAGCAGCCCGAGCACAGGCTTTAATGAAAAACTGTTTTTT. Translation: CASSPSTGFNEKLFF. The J gene is TRBJ1-4, the V gene TRBV7-9; maybe TRBD1 (5 bases). The CDR3 extends over 15 amino acids. V was trimmed by 5 bases and J by 4 bases, leaving 14 bases between them. The germline V gene has CDR1 SEHNR and CDR2 FQNEAQ (reference sequence).

There are a few counts of this clone. The J gene is TRBJ1-5, the V gene TRBV7-2; D remains unclear. V was clipped by 0 bases and J by 4 bases, with 10 bases between them. The CDR3 is made up of 15 amino acids. Germline loops: CDR1 SGHTA, CDR2 FQGNSA. The CDR3 protein is CASSLAGSQNQPQHF. CDR3 DNA sequence: TGTGCCAGCAGCTTAGCGGGATCGCAGAATCAGCCCCAGCATTTT.

The chain carries TRBV6-1 and TRBJ1-4, with 7 bases lining up with TRBD1. This CDR3 has 15 amino acids. J gave up 8 bases and V 4 bases, and 10 bases lay outside the gene matches. From germline, CDR1 is MNHNS and CDR2 SASEGT. For the CDR3, the DNA is TGTGCCAGCAGTGGGCCCTGGGACAGTCGGGAAAAACTGTTTTTT. It translates to CASSGPWDSREKLFF.

This chain joins TRBV29-1 and TRBJ2-3, with D hard to call. There are 12 residues in the CDR3. Trimming cost V 1 base and J 0 bases, with 2 bases left between them. Germline CDR1 SQVTM, CDR2 ANQGSEA. The CDR3 sequence: CSVEVSTDTQYF. The DNA of the CDR3 is TGCAGCGTTGAAGTCAGCACAGATACGCAGTATTTT.

The chain employs TRBV14 and TRBJ2-7; TRBD1 is a possible D gene (6 bases). Germline values: CDR1 SGHDN, CDR2 FVKESK. The germline V and J ends were trimmed by 5 bases and 0 bases, with 14 bases remaining between them. The CDR3 is 15 residues long. Here the CDR3 reads CASSSDSIPSYEQYF. CDR3 DNA sequence: TGTGCCAGCAGCTCGGACAGTATCCCCTCCTACGAGCAGTACTTC.

This chain joins TRBV5-6 and TRBJ1-4; D is ambiguous. The CDR3 sequence is 15 residues long. V lost 3 bases and J lost 5, with 14 bases in between. Germline assignment: CDR1 SGHDT and CDR2 YYEEEE. The CDR3 DNA is TGTGCCAGCAGCTCCACCGGGGTTGAAAATGAAAAACTGTTTTTT. Encoded protein: CASSSTGVENEKLFF.

The chain is built from TRBV28 and TRBJ2-7; D call uncertain. Deletions cut 4 bases from V and 4 bases from J, with 14 bases between. Germline loops: CDR1 MDHEN, CDR2 SYDVKM. The CDR3 extends over 14 amino acids. CDR3 DNA sequence: TGTGCCAGCAGTTCCTCTCCCGGGTATTACGAGCAGTACTTC. Protein sequence: CASSSSPGYYEQYF.

V usage is TRBV28 and J usage is TRBJ1-3; TRBD1 aligns across 8 bases. The V gene end was trimmed by 5 bases and the J gene end by 2 bases; junction bases not matched to a gene: 5. CDR3 length: 15 amino acids. The germline V gene has CDR1 MDHEN and CDR2 SYDVKM. This chain's CDR3 is CASSPGQGTGNTIYF. DNA of the CDR3: TGTGCCAGCAGTCCCGGACAGGGCACTGGAAACACCATATATTTT.

This rearrangement joins TRBV4-1 to TRBJ1-5; D gene ambiguous. This CDR3 is built from 16 residues. Looked up from germline, CDR1 is MGHRA and CDR2 is YSYEKL. V lost 0 bases to trimming and J lost 2 bases, with 11 bases between them. As DNA, the CDR3 is TGCGCCAGCAGCCAAGAGGGAGGATTCGGCAATCAGCCCCAGCATTTT. Translating it yields CASSQEGGFGNQPQHF.

The rearrangement joins TRBV19 to TRBJ1-1, with a weak D call TRBD1 (6 bases). The CDR3 has 13 amino acids. Trimming cost V 6 bases and J 2 bases, with 10 bases left between them. Germline V lookup: CDR1 LNHDA, CDR2 SQIVND (reference sequence). The CDR3 DNA follows: TGTGCCAGTAGGGGGGCAGGTAACACTGAAGCTTTCTTT. Its translation is CASRGAGNTEAFF.

This chain joins TRBV6-6 and TRBJ1-4, with TRBD1 matching 8 bases. The germline V gene encodes CDR1 MNHNY and CDR2 SVGAGI (reference sequence). The CDR3 length is 14 residues. After removal of 6 bases from V and 8 bases from J, the junction contained 8 bases not matched to a gene. The CDR3 DNA sequence: TGTGCCAGCAGGGAACAGGGGGGGGGAGAAAAACTGTTTTTT. Translating it yields CASREQGGGEKLFF.

This chain uses TRBV2 with TRBJ1-4; no reliable D call. V was cut by 8 bases and J by 4 bases, with 11 bases left in between. The length of the CDR3 is 13 residues. CDR1 and CDR2 (germline): SNHLY, FYNNEI. For the CDR3, the DNA is TGTGCCAGCGGGGTAGATTATAATGAAAAACTGTTTTTT. Encoded protein: CASGVDYNEKLFF.

The chain couples TRBV7-9 to TRBJ2-7, with D uncertain. Germline values: CDR1 SEHNR, CDR2 FQNEAQ (reference sequence). Between the trimmed V and J ends, which lost 5 bases and 3 bases, there was a span of 26 bases. The CDR3 has 18 amino acids. The CDR3 coding sequence is TGTGCCAGCAGCCGACCCGCCGTACAGCGACTCGGCAACTACGAGCAGTACTTC. Encoded protein: CASSRPAVQRLGNYEQYF.

The count of this clone is one. The V and J genes are TRBV18 and TRBJ1-2, with D hard to call. This CDR3 contains 16 residues. V was cut by 1 base and J by 8 bases, with 20 bases left in between. Germline V gene lookup returns CDR1 KGHSH and CDR2 LQKENI. DNA of the CDR3: TGTGCCAGCTCACCACTTCCTTCTCGGCTCCTAGAGGGCTACACCTTC. This gives the protein CASSPLPSRLLEGYTF.

The chain combines TRBV27 with TRBJ2-3, with TRBD2 matching over 14 bases. The CDR3 contains 14 residues. V was pared by 5 bases and J by 6 bases, with 1 base of the junction left unmatched. Looked up from germline, CDR1 is MNHEY and CDR2 is SMNVEV (reference sequence). CDR3 DNA sequence: TGTGCCAGCAGTCGGACTAGCGGGAGGGATACGCAGTATTTT. Amino acids: CASSRTSGRDTQYF.

The chain couples TRBV4-2 to TRBJ2-1; possible D gene TRBD1, 5 bases. Germline assignment: CDR1 LGHNA and CDR2 YNFKEQ. V was clipped by 0 bases and J by 4 bases, with 10 bases between them. The CDR3 is made up of 15 amino acids. Here the CDR3 reads CASSQDRVGYNEQFF. CDR3 nucleotides: TGTGCCAGCAGCCAAGACAGGGTGGGGTACAATGAGCAGTTCTTC.